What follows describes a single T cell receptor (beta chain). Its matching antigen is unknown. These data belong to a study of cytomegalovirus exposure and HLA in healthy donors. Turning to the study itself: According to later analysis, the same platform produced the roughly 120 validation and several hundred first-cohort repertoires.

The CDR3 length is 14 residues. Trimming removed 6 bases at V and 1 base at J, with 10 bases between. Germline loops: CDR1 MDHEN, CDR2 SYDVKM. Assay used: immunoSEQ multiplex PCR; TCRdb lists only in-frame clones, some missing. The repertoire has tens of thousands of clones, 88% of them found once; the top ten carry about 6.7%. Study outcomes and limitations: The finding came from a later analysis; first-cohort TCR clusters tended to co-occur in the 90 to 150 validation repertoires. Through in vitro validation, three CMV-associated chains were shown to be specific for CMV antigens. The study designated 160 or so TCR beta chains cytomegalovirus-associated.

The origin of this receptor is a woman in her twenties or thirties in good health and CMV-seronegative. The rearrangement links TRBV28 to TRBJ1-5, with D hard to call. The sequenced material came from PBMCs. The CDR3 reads CASSWRSSNQPQHF. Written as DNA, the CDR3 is TGTGCCAGCAGCTGGCGGTCGAGCAATCAGCCCCAGCATTTT.